This T cell receptor beta chain emerged from a study of Ad26.COV2.S vaccination and SARS-CoV-2 variants. Study as a whole: In the study, Ad26.COV2.S was injected intramuscularly once, or twice 56 days apart.

As for treatment: some 20 received Ad26.COV2.S at low or high dose, single or two shots; about 5 received placebo; per-sample allocation not given. Samples analyzed were those drawn on day 63 after the first vaccine or placebo injection. An adult of 18-55 years in Boston served as donor. SARS-CoV-2 spike from the Wuhan strain was encoded by the vaccine, an Ad26 vector. As for this clone: The target antigen is unknown.

Between the trimmed V and J ends, which lost 2 bases and 4 bases, there was a span of 12 bases. Germline values: CDR1 GTSNPN, CDR2 SVGIG (reference sequence). This CDR3 spans 14 amino acids. Clones were read by immunoSEQ multiplex PCR, and TCRdb kept only the in-frame ones, dropping some. The sample has about 250,000 clones, more than 75% seen once; the top ten hold approximately 3.4%. Whole-study results and caveats: Total T cell responses may have been underestimated by the TCR breadth and depth analyses.

This receptor was identified in a person between 18 and 60 years old who received the Ad26.COV2.S COVID-19 vaccine or a placebo. The material sequenced was peripheral blood, taken in a trial of Ad26.COV2.S vaccine versus placebo. This chain links TRBV30 with TRBJ2-1; TRBD2 is a possible D gene (5 bases). CDR3 nucleotide sequence: TGTGCCTGGAGTTTTTGGACGGGGTACAATGAGCAGTTCTTC. This codes for CAWSFWTGYNEQFF.